The 10 T cell receptor beta chains in this list originate from one sample, sequenced in a study of CD8 T cells in Susac syndrome. Random hexamers were used to reverse transcribe an amount of roughly 0.5 to 1 ug RNA. MiXCR was run by TCRdb on the immunoSEQ multiplex PCR reads, yielding one entry per CDR3 protein. This sample has about 120,000 distinct CDR3 sequences, with just under 95% found just once. The specimen sequenced was CD4+ T cells from PBMCs. The source is a human donor with multiple sclerosis.

This chain links TRBV4-2 with TRBJ1-2; tentative D call: TRBD1 (6 bases). V was shortened by 4 bases and J by 3 bases, with 12 bases between the two germline ends. This CDR3 is 14 amino acids long. CDR1 and CDR2 (germline): LGHNA, YNFKEQ. The CDR3 region has the DNA TGTGCCAGCAGCCCTCCTCGACAGGACTATGGCTACACCTTC. Its protein is CASSPPRQDYGYTF.

The chain employs TRBV19 and TRBJ1-4; D not resolved. The germline gives CDR1 LNHDA, CDR2 SQIVND (reference sequence). This CDR3 has 14 amino acids. The V end lost 8 bases, the J end lost 4 bases, and 14 bases lay between the germline ends. The CDR3 region is CASRHNRFNEKLFF. CDR3 nucleotide sequence: TGTGCCAGTCGACACAACAGATTTAATGAAAAACTGTTTTTT.

J is TRBJ2-7 and V is TRBV10-3; 10 bases match TRBD1. The CDR3 contains 18 residues. V shed 6 bases, J shed 2 bases, and the junction held 16 bases outside the gene matches. The germline CDR1 and CDR2 sequences are ENHRY and SYGVKD. In nucleotides, the CDR3 is TGTGCCATCAGCGGTTCCGGGACAGGGGACGGAGGGGCCTACGAGCAGTACTTC. It is translated as CAISGSGTGDGGAYEQYF.

This clonotype has just one count. The J gene is TRBJ1-3, the V gene TRBV15; TRBD1 might be the D (5 bases). Looked up from germline, CDR1 is LNHNV and CDR2 is YYDKDF (reference sequence). The CDR3 runs 14 residues. The germline V and J ends were trimmed by 7 bases and 0 bases, with 10 bases remaining between them. CDR3 nucleotides: TGTGCCACCACCCCGGGGACCTCTGGAAACACCATATATTTT. Protein product: CATTPGTSGNTIYF.

J is TRBJ2-1 and V is TRBV30; possibly TRBD1 for D (6 bases). This CDR3 has 13 amino acids. The V gene's germline CDR1 is GTSNPN and CDR2 SVGIG (reference sequence). V lost 4 bases and J lost 6, with 13 bases in between. CDR3 in DNA: TGTGCCTGGAACAGGGACGGCTTCAATGAGCAGTTCTTC. Protein product: CAWNRDGFNEQFF.

This rearrangement joins TRBV6-5 to TRBJ2-5, with TRBD2 matching 9 bases. Germline V gene lookup returns CDR1 MNHEY and CDR2 SVGAGI. V dropped 5 bases and J dropped 5; count of bases not matched to a gene: 9. This CDR3 spans 15 amino acids. CDR3 sequence: CASSVGRGGLETQYF. CDR3 DNA: TGTGCCAGCAGTGTGGGGCGGGGGGGCCTCGAGACCCAGTACTTC.

The gene calls are TRBV29-1 and TRBJ1-1; possible D gene TRBD1, 6 bases. V lost 7 bases to trimming and J lost 2 bases, with 14 bases between them. This CDR3 has 13 amino acids. CDR1 SQVTM and CDR2 ANQGSEA come from the germline V gene. The CDR3 loop is CSGVLQGNTEAFF. The CDR3 coding sequence is TGCAGCGGCGTTTTACAGGGAAACACTGAAGCTTTCTTT.

This chain connects TRBV6-1 to TRBJ1-1; 10 bases align to TRBD1. Unmatched junction bases numbered 0, after V lost 8 bases and J lost 3 bases. The V gene's germline CDR1 is MNHNS and CDR2 SASEGT. This CDR3 region has 12 residues. For the CDR3, the DNA is TGTGCCAGCGGACAGGGGGACACTGAAGCTTTCTTT. This translates into CASGQGDTEAFF.

V gene TRBV12-3 or TRBV12-4 combines with J gene TRBJ2-1; the match to TRBD1 covers 10 bases. The CDR3 has 15 amino acids. V dropped 6 bases and J dropped 5; count of bases not matched to a gene: 7. The CDR3 DNA reads TGTGCCAGCAGAAGGCCGGGACAGGGGAACAATGAGCAGTTCTTC. Protein product: CASRRPGQGNNEQFF.

The chain combines TRBV3-1 with TRBJ1-3; a weak D match, TRBD1 (6 bases). The V end was cut by 1 base, the J end by 4 bases, with 11 bases between. There are 15 residues in the CDR3. Germline lookup yields CDR1 LGHDT and CDR2 YNNKEL (reference sequence). The CDR3 nucleotides read TGTGCCAGCAGCCAAGGGGGGGCGCGGGGAAACACCATATATTTT. Its translation is CASSQGGARGNTIYF.